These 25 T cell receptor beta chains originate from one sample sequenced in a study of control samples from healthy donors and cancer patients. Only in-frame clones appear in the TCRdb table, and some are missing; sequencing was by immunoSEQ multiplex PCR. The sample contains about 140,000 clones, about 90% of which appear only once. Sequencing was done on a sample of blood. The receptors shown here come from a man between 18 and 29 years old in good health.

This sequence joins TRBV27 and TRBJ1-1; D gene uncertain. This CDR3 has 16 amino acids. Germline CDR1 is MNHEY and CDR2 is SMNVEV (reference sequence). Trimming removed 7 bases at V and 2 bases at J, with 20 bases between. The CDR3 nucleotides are TGTGCCAGCACGAAGGAGAGGGAAGGCTCTAACACTGAAGCTTTCTTT. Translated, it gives CASTKEREGSNTEAFF.

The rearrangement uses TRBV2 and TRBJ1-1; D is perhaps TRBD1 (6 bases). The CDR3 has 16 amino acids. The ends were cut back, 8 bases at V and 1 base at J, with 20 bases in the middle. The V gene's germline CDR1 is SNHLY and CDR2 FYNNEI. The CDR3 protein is CASHEGVRRGNTEAFF. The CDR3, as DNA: TGTGCCAGCCACGAGGGGGTCCGGCGGGGGAACACTGAAGCTTTCTTT.

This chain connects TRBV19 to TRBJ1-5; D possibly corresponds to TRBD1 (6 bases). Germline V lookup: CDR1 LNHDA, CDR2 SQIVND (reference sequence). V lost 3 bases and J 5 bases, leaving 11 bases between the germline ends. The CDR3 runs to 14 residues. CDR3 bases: TGTGCCAGTAGTATTCAGGGGCCTGATCAGCCCCAGCATTTT. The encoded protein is CASSIQGPDQPQHF.

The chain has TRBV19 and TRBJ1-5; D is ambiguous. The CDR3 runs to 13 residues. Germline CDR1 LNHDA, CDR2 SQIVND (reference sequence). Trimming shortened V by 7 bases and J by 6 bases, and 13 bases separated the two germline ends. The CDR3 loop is CASTAGRVQPQHF. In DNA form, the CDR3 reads TGTGCCAGTACAGCCGGCCGTGTTCAGCCCCAGCATTTT.

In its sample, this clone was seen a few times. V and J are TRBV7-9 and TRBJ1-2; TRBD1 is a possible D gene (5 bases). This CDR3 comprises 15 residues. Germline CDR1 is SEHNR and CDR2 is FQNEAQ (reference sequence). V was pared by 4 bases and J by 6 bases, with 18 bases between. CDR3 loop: CASSSIRDGADGYTF. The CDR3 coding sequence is TGTGCCAGCAGCTCAATCCGGGACGGGGCGGATGGCTACACCTTC.

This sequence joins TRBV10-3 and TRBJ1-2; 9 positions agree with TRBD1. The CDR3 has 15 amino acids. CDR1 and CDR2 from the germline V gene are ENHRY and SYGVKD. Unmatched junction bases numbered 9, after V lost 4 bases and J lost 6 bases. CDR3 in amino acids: CAISVGTGSSNGYTF. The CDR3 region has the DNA TGTGCCATCAGTGTAGGGACAGGGAGTAGTAATGGCTACACCTTC.

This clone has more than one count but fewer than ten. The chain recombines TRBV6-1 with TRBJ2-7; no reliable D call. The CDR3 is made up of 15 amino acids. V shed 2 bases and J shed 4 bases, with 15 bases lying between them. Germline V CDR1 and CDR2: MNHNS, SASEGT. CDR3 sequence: CASSESPLTVYEQYF. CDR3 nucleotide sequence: TGTGCCAGCAGTGAATCCCCACTGACGGTTTACGAGCAGTACTTC.

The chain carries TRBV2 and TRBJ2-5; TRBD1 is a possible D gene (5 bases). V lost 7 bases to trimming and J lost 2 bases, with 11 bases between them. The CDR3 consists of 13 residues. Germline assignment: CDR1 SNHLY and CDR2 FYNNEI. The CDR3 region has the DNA TGTGCCAGCACCATAGACAGACAAGAGACCCAGTACTTC. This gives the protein CASTIDRQETQYF. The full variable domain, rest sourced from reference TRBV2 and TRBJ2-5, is EPEVTQTPSHQVTQMGQEVILRCVPISNHLYFYWYRQILGQKVEFLVSFYNNEISEKSEIFDDQFSVERPDGSNFTLKIRSTKLEDSAMYFCASTIDRQETQYFGPGTRLLVL.

The CDR3 bases are TGTGCCATAGGACAGCCGAATCAGCCCCAGCATTTT. Its translation is CAIGQPNQPQHF. The chain has TRBV10-3 and TRBJ1-5; D might be TRBD1 (6 bases). Deletions cut 9 bases from V and 4 bases from J, with 10 bases between. The CDR3 covers 12 residues. Germline assignment: CDR1 ENHRY and CDR2 SYGVKD.

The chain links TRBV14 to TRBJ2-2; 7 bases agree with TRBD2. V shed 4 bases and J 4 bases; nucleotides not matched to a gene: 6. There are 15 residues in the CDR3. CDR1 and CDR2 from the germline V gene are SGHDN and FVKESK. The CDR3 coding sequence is TGTGCCAGCAGCCCCGGGGGGTCCTTCACCGGGGAGCTGTTTTTT. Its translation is CASSPGGSFTGELFF.

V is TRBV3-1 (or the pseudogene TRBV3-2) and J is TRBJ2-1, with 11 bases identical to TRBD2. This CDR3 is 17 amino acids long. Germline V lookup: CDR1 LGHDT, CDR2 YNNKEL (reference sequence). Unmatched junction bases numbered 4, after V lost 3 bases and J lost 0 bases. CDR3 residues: CASSHPLAGGSYNEQFF. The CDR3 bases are TGTGCCAGCAGCCATCCGCTAGCGGGGGGCTCCTACAATGAGCAGTTCTTC.

The CDR3 coding sequence is TGTGCCAGCAGCGCCGAAAGGGCGTCCTACCACGAGCAGTACTTC. The encoded protein is CASSAERASYHEQYF. The chain employs TRBV3-1 (or the pseudogene TRBV3-2) and TRBJ2-7; D ambiguous. Germline CDR1 and CDR2: LGHDT and YNNKEL (reference sequence). CDR3 length: 15 amino acids. The V end was cut by 5 bases, the J end by 5 bases, with 19 bases between.

Here the CDR3 reads CATSRTDQKLFF. CDR3 nucleotides: TGTGCCACCAGCAGGACCGACCAGAAGCTGTTTTTT. V usage is TRBV15 and J usage is TRBJ2-2; D gene uncertain. Germline V gene sequence: CDR1 LNHNV, CDR2 YYDKDF (reference sequence). The CDR3 loop spans 12 amino acids. Trimming cost V 3 bases and J 12 bases, with 11 bases left between them.

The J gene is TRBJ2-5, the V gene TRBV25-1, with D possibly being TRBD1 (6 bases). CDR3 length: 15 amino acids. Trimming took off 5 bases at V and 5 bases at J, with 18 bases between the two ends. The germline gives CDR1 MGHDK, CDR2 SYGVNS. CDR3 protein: CASSSLNRVTETQYF. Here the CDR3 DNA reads TGTGCCAGCAGTTCCCTAAACAGGGTGACGGAGACCCAGTACTTC.

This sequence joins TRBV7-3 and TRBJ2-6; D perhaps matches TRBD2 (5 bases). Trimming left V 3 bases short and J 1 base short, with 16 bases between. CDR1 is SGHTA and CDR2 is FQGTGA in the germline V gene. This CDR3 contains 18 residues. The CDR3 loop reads CASSFGLNLLSGANVLTF. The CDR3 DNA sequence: TGTGCCAGCAGCTTCGGACTGAATCTCTTATCTGGGGCCAACGTCCTGACTTTC.

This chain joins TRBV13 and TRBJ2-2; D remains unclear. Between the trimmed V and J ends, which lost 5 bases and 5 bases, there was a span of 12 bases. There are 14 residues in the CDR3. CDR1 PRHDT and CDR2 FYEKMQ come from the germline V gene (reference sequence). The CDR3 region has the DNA TGTGCCAGCAGCCAACTTTCTAGGACCGGGGAGCTGTTTTTT. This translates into CASSQLSRTGELFF.

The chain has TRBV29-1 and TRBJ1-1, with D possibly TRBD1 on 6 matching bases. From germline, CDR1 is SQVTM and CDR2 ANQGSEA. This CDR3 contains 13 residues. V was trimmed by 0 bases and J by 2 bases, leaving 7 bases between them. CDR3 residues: CSVEEGGNTEAFF. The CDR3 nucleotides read TGCAGCGTTGAAGAAGGGGGTAACACTGAAGCTTTCTTT.

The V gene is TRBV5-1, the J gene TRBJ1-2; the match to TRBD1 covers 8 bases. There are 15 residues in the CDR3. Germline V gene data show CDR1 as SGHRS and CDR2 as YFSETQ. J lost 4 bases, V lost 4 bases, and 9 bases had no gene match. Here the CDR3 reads CASSILTGGGYGYTF. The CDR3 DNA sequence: TGCGCCAGCAGCATATTAACAGGGGGAGGCTATGGCTACACCTTC.

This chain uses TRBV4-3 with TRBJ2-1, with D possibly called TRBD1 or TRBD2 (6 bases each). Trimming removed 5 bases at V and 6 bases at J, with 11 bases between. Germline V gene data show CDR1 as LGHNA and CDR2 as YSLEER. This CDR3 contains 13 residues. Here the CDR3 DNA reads TGCGCCAGCAGCACCAGGGGAGGCAATGAGCAGTTCTTC. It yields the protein CASSTRGGNEQFF.

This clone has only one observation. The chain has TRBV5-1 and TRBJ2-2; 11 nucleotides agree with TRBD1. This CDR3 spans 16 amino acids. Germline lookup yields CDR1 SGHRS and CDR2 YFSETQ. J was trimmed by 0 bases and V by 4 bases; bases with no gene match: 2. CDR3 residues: CASSAGQGANTGELFF. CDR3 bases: TGCGCCAGCAGCGCGGGACAGGGGGCGAACACCGGGGAGCTGTTTTTT.

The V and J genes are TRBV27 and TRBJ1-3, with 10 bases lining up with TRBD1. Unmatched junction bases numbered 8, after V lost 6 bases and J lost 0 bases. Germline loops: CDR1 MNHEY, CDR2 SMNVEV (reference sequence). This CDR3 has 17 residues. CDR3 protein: CASRSTGQGFSGNTIYF. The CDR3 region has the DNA TGTGCCAGCAGGTCCACGGGACAGGGGTTCTCTGGAAACACCATATATTTT.

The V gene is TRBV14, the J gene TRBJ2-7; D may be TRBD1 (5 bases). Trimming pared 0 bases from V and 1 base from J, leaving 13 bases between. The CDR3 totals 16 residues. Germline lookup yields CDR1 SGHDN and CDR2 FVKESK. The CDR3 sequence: CASSQEGVRRSYEQYF. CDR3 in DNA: TGTGCCAGCAGCCAAGAAGGGGTCAGGAGATCCTACGAGCAGTACTTC.

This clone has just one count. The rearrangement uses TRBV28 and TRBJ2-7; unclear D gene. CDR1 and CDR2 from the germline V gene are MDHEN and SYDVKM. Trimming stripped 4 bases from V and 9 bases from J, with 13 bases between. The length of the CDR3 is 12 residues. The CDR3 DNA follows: TGTGCCAGCAGTTCCCTCGATAGTAGGCAGTACTTC. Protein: CASSSLDSRQYF.

The CDR3 DNA reads as TGTGCCAGCAGCCAACAGGGGCGGGGGGAGACCCAGTACTTC. Its protein product is CASSQQGRGETQYF. The V and J genes are TRBV3-1 (or the pseudogene TRBV3-2) and TRBJ2-5, with D perhaps matching TRBD2 (7 bases). CDR1 LGHDT and CDR2 YNNKEL come from the germline V gene (reference sequence). The CDR3 covers 14 residues. V lost 2 bases and J 5 bases, leaving 12 bases between the germline ends.

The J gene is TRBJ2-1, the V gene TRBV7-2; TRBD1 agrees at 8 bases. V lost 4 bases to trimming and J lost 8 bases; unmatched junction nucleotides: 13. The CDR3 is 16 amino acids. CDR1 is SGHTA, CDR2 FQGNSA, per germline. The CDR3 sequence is CASSSRRQGRRDEQFF. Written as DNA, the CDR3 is TGTGCCAGCAGCTCGAGACGACAGGGGCGTCGTGATGAGCAGTTCTTC. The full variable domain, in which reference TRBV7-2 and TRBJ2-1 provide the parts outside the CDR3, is GAGVSQSPSNKVTEKGKDVELRCDPISGHTALYWYRQSLGQGLEFLIYFQGNSAPDKSGLPSDRFSAERTGGSVSTLTIQRTQQEDSAVYLCASSSRRQGRRDEQFFGPGTRLTVL.